This TCR beta chain is drawn from a study of beta chain features in type 1 diabetes (dated 2018 in TCRdb). Describing the broader study: Patients and healthy donors did not differ in mean age, gender distribution, total cell number or subset yield. A total of under 140,000,000 sorted cells were examined across all samples, and the number of cells per subset was strongly correlated with RNA yield. In the study, TCRB repertoires of sorted circulating CD4+ T cell subsets from recently diagnosed type 1 diabetes patients were compared with those of matched healthy donors. Whereas all 30 or so donors provided naive and central memory subsets, regulatory and stem cell-like memory subsets were isolated from just 8 patients and about 8 healthy donors. Overall study outcomes, separate from this receptor: Fewer insertions and more nucleotide deletions at VDJ recombination sites were observed in patients with type 1 diabetes, implying thymic rearrangement abnormalities. A moderate but significant shortening of TCRB CDR3 length was observed in type 1 diabetes patients in all four CD4+ subsets. Because cDNA was sequenced instead of genomic DNA, activated cells with high expression could be over-represented, although the groups did not differ in activation or CD3 levels. PCR might favor shorter templates, but patient and control samples were amplified and corrected together, so any skew would affect both groups equally. HLA sub-analyses involved small numbers of individuals, so any influence of HLA type on TCRB rearrangement remained unresolved. Naive, central memory and regulatory TCRB repertoires appeared to be more similar among patients than among healthy donors.

Each donor gave one peripheral blood draw, roughly 0.12 L on average, collected into heparinised tubes. A BD FACSAria II was used to sort naive, central memory, regulatory and stem cell-like memory CD4+ T cells with a panel that included CD45RO, CCR7, CD25, CD127, CD95 and CD27. A purity above 95% was achieved for all sorted populations. Right away, PBMCs were isolated by Lymphoprep density gradient centrifugation and were stained directly, with no culture step. Samples were stained and sorted in pairs, with one healthy donor and one patient per experiment, so that batch effects were minimized. The entire isolated RNA was reverse transcribed using the High Capacity cDNA Reverse Transcription Kit, and thus expressed TCRB transcripts were sequenced. Deep immunoSEQ sequencing was applied to naive, central memory and regulatory T cell samples, giving an average of about 3.4 million total reads per sample. After sorted cells were lysed in RLT buffer, RNA was extracted with DNase-treated RNeasy Micro or Mini kits, with the choice depending on cell number. Each cell subset was processed on its own to prevent cross-contamination, while patient and healthy donor samples were processed together. TCRB sequences were amplified from cDNA with the immunoSEQ multiplex PCR, producing 87-bp fragments spanning the CDR3 region. Amplicons were sequenced on the Illumina HiSeq platform. As for how the authors treated the data: Synthetic template baselines were used to correct PCR bias computationally, reads within Hamming distance 2 were collapsed, and singletons that could not be merged were discarded. Reads were aligned against IMGT so that V, D and J genes, CDR3 length and insertions or deletions at six rearrangement sites could be assigned. Within each subset, clonotype counts were normalized to sorted cell number, and only after that were true diversity and Gini coefficients computed with the tcR R package. The overlap coefficient, calculated on TCRB nucleotide sequences, was used to measure repertoire sharing. Out-of-frame TCRB sequences from naive cells were analyzed as a proxy for the pre-selection repertoire. TCRdb took over this immuneACCESS table, retaining in-frame rearrangements with V and J assigned. Such tables are incomplete; in checked studies, under half of the missing clones stem from an unresolved V gene, and the remainder is unexplained. The V and J calls and the clone size are those of that table, but D and trimming were determined from the DNA. The sample table lists around 430,000 clones, 30% of them with a count of one. 0.05% to 0.07% of the sample is taken by the ten largest.

Spanning cysteine to phenylalanine, the CDR3 consists of 15 amino acids. Only the CDR3 portion is preserved as DNA: 45 bases, with reading frame beginning at the first base. CDR1 and CDR2 are read off the germline V gene (reference sequence) as SGHKS and YYEKEE. The junction carries 18 bases between V and J, which are trimmed by 4 bases and 5 bases respectively. Worth noting for this clone: It has no known antigen specificity. Base qualities are missing; no much larger clone stands one base away.

The sequence joins TRBV5-5 to TRBJ2-5; the D gene cannot be resolved reliably. The receptor comes from a man younger than 35 in good health. Sequences were obtained from naive CD4+ T cells from blood. Read against the paper, the sample's cell subset or site label means: true naive CD4+ T cells. Here the CDR3 is given as CASSPTAASRETQYF. The DNA reads TGTGCCAGCAGCCCGACCGCGGCGTCACGGGAGACCCAGTACTTC.